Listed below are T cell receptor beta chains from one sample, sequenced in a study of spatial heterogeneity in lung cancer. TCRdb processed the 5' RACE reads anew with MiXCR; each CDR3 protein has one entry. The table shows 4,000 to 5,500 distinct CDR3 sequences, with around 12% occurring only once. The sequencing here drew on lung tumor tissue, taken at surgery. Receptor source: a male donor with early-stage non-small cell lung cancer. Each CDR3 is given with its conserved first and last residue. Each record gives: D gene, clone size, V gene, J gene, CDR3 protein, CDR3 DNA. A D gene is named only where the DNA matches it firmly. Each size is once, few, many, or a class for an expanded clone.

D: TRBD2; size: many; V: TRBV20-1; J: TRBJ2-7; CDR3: CSAELAGGPQYF; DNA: TGCAGTGCCGAACTAGCGGGAGGGCCGCAGTACTTC
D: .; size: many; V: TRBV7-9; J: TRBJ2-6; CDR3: CASLSGANVLTF; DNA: TGTGCCAGCCTCTCGGGGGCCAACGTCCTGACTTTC
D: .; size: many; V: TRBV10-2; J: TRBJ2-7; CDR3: CATLRDSDSYEQYF; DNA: TGCGCCACCCTCCGGGACTCTGACTCCTACGAGCAGTACTTC
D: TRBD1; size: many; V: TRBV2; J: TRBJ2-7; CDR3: CASSGIGQAHEQYF; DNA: TGTGCCAGCAGTGGAATTGGACAGGCCCACGAGCAGTACTTC
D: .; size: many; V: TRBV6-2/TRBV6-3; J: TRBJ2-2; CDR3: CASNGQNTGELFF; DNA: TGTGCCAGCAATGGACAGAACACCGGGGAGCTGTTTTTT
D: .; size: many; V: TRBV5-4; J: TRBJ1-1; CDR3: CASSSGVENEAFF; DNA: TGTGCCAGCAGCTCGGGAGTTGAAAATGAAGCTTTCTTT
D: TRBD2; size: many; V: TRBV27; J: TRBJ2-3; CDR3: CASSLAGGQWDTQYF; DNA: TGTGCCAGCAGTCTAGCGGGGGGGCAGTGGGATACGCAGTATTTT
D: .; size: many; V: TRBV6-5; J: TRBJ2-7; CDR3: CASSYLGEQYF; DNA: TGTGCCAGCAGTTACCTGGGCGAGCAGTACTTC
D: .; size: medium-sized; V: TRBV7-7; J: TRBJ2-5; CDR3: CASSQGGGMETQYF; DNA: TGTGCTAGCAGCCAAGGCGGGGGCATGGAGACCCAGTACTTC
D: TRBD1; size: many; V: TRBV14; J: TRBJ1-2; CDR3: CASSLRTGWAYGYTF; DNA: TGTGCCAGCAGCCTACGGACAGGATGGGCCTATGGCTACACCTTC
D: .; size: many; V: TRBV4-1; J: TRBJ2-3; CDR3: CASSHPERVTDTQYF; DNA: TGCGCCAGCAGCCACCCGGAGCGGGTCACAGATACGCAGTATTTT
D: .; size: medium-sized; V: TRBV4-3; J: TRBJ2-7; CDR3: CASSQVLAGAYEQYF; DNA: TGCGCCAGCAGCCAAGTGTTAGCAGGGGCCTACGAGCAGTACTTC